The text below deals with one TCR beta chain. Authors' methods: Reference gene primers were amplified, and this amplification served to estimate nucleated cell counts. Clones were read by immunoSEQ multiplex PCR, and TCRdb kept only the in-frame ones, dropping some. The V and J calls and the clone size are those of that table, but D and trimming were determined from the DNA. The sample contains some 100,000 clones, over 75% of which appear only once. This specimen belongs to a study of blood T cell repertoires in COVID-19. Background on the study: The United States, Italy and Spain provided the acute and convalescent COVID-19 samples. In each case, the material was cDNA or gDNA derived from T cells, B-cell-depleted T cells, or PBMCs.

The source is a woman aged 55-70 years with acute or convalescent COVID-19. Sequenced sample: peripheral blood.

For the CDR3, the DNA is TGTGCCAGCAGTGAAGGTGCTAGCGGGAGGAGAGACATTCAGTACTTC. It specifies CASSEGASGRRDIQYF. This chain links TRBV2 with TRBJ2-4; 11 nucleotides align to TRBD2. V trimming: 1 base; J trimming: 8 bases; junction bases outside the gene matches: 7. This CDR3 has 16 amino acids. The germline gives CDR1 SNHLY, CDR2 FYNNEI.